Shown below are 27 T cell receptor beta chains from a single sample sequenced in a study of blood T cell repertoires in COVID-19. Assay used: immunoSEQ multiplex PCR; TCRdb lists only in-frame clones, some missing. This sample has 300,000 or so clones; roughly nine tenths occur once, and the top ten carry roughly 2.6%. Material: PBMCs or T cells enriched from blood (not recorded which). Receptors originate from a man aged 55 to 69 who had recovered from COVID-19.

This chain links TRBV19 with TRBJ2-3, with 8 nucleotides matching TRBD2. CDR1 LNHDA and CDR2 SQIVND come from the germline V gene (reference sequence). The J segment lost 5 bases and the V segment lost 7 bases, leaving 11 bases of the junction unmatched. This CDR3 contains 15 residues. This CDR3 is CASTHGLAAQDTQYF. Written as DNA, the CDR3 is TGTGCCAGTACCCATGGACTAGCAGCACAAGATACGCAGTATTTT.

The CDR3 spells CASSQRSTGIHEQYF. Here the CDR3 DNA reads TGTGCCAGCAGCCAACGATCGACAGGGATCCACGAGCAGTACTTC. This chain connects TRBV3-1 (or the pseudogene TRBV3-2) to TRBJ2-7; 7 nucleotides agree with TRBD1. This CDR3 spans 15 amino acids. The V and J ends lost 2 bases and 5 bases, in that order; junction bases with no gene match: 9. CDR1 and CDR2 from the germline V gene are LGHDT and YNNKEL (reference sequence).

The CDR3 reads CASSIDRSQETQYF. Written as DNA, the CDR3 is TGTGCCAGCAGTATCGACAGGAGCCAAGAGACCCAGTACTTC. V usage is TRBV2 and J usage is TRBJ2-5; TRBD1 is a possible D gene (6 bases). This CDR3 is built from 14 residues. Between the trimmed V and J ends, which lost 5 bases and 1 base, there was a span of 11 bases. The germline V gene has CDR1 SNHLY and CDR2 FYNNEI.

The CDR3, as DNA: TGTGCCATCAGTGGGACAGGGGCTTACACTGAAGCTTTCTTT. Residues: CAISGTGAYTEAFF. The V and J genes are TRBV10-3 and TRBJ1-1; 9 bases line up with TRBD1. Unmatched junction bases numbered 3, after V lost 4 bases and J lost 3 bases. There are 14 residues in the CDR3. Germline V gene sequence: CDR1 ENHRY, CDR2 SYGVKD.

The chain has TRBV7-6 and TRBJ2-5; D is perhaps TRBD2 (6 bases). Germline V CDR1 and CDR2: SGHVS, FNYEAQ. V was clipped by 2 bases and J by 5 bases, with 18 bases between them. The CDR3 is 16 amino acids. In DNA, the CDR3 is TGTGCCAGCAGCTTATTTGGGACTCAAGAGGGGGAGACCCAGTACTTC. It specifies CASSLFGTQEGETQYF.

This chain uses TRBV5-1 with TRBJ2-3; TRBD2 is a possible D gene (6 bases). V lost 6 bases and J 2 bases, leaving 16 bases between the germline ends. The CDR3 loop spans 15 amino acids. The V gene's germline CDR1 is SGHRS and CDR2 YFSETQ. CDR3 protein: CASKRPGLSTDTQYF. The CDR3 DNA follows: TGCGCCAGCAAACGACCGGGACTGTCCACAGATACGCAGTATTTT.

The chain combines TRBV28 with TRBJ2-1; TRBD1 agrees at 8 bases. V was clipped by 6 bases and J by 5 bases; unmatched bases: 9. The CDR3 consists of 15 residues. The V gene's germline CDR1 is MDHEN and CDR2 SYDVKM. CDR3 bases: TGTGCCAGCAGCCTGACAGGGGACGTAAACAATGAGCAGTTCTTC. The encoded protein is CASSLTGDVNNEQFF.

The chain employs TRBV7-9 and TRBJ1-2; 7 bases match TRBD1. The CDR3 is made up of 15 amino acids. Unmatched junction bases numbered 13, after V lost 5 bases and J lost 7 bases. Germline V gives CDR1 SEHNR, CDR2 FQNEAQ (reference sequence). CDR3 region: CASSVEGTDRRGYTF. CDR3 sequence (DNA): TGTGCCAGCAGCGTAGAAGGGACAGACCGTCGTGGCTACACCTTC.

This clone has only one observation. The V and J genes are TRBV12-3 or TRBV12-4 and TRBJ1-4, with D hard to call. Trimming stripped 7 bases from V and 12 bases from J, with 12 bases between. The CDR3 spans 11 residues. CDR3 amino acids: CASTAAGELFF. The CDR3 bases are TGTGCCAGCACGGCGGCGGGAGAACTGTTTTTT.

The V and J genes are TRBV6-5 and TRBJ1-5, with TRBD1 as a possible D gene (5 bases). In germline, CDR1 is MNHEY, CDR2 SVGAGI. The CDR3 has 14 residues. The V end lost 5 bases, the J end lost 3 bases, and 11 bases lay between the germline ends. The CDR3 spells CASSPTVDNQPQHF. In DNA, the CDR3 is TGTGCCAGCAGTCCGACAGTAGACAATCAGCCCCAGCATTTT.

CDR3 in DNA: TGTGCCAGCAGCCATGGACTAGCAGATACGCAGTATTTT. Protein: CASSHGLADTQYF. This sequence joins TRBV7-3 and TRBJ2-3; 7 nucleotides agree with TRBD2. Germline-derived CDR1 and CDR2 are SGHTA and FQGTGA. The CDR3 is 13 amino acids. The V and J ends lost 5 bases and 4 bases, in that order; junction bases with no gene match: 3.

The chain carries TRBV12-5 and TRBJ2-5, with D possibly matching TRBD2 (5 bases). CDR3 size: 15 residues. CDR1 is LGHNT and CDR2 is FRNRAP in the germline V gene. V was clipped by 0 bases and J by 5 bases, with 13 bases between them. The CDR3 DNA is TGTGCTAGTGGTTTGGTCCTGTCAGGCGGGGAGACCCAGTACTTC. Translating gives CASGLVLSGGETQYF.

Points on this clone: This could be a read error, since a much larger clone is one nucleotide away. The chain has TRBV5-6 and TRBJ2-7; D remains ambiguous. Germline lookup yields CDR1 SGHDT and CDR2 YYEEEE. Trimming pared 4 bases from V and 3 bases from J, leaving 5 bases between. The CDR3 consists of 11 residues. The CDR3 sequence: CASSQNYEQYF. The CDR3, as DNA: TGTGCCAGCAGCCAAAACTACGAGCAGTACTTC.

In its sample, this clone was seen once. This chain connects TRBV10-3 to TRBJ2-7; the D gene is possibly TRBD2 (5 bases). Germline assignment: CDR1 ENHRY and CDR2 SYGVKD. There are 15 residues in the CDR3. Trimming removed 3 bases from V and 3 bases from J, with 15 bases in between. CDR3 coding DNA: TGTGCCATCAGTGATTGGGGAGAAGCGGTCTACGAGCAGTACTTC. Amino acid sequence: CAISDWGEAVYEQYF.

V is TRBV30 and J is TRBJ1-5; TRBD1 aligns across 7 bases. V shed 3 bases and J 6 bases; nucleotides not matched to a gene: 2. Germline CDR1 reads GTSNPN; CDR2 reads SVGIG (reference sequence). The CDR3 length is 12 residues. Written as DNA, the CDR3 is TGTGCCTGGAGCGACAGGGCTCAGCCCCAGCATTTT. Amino acids: CAWSDRAQPQHF.

V and J are TRBV18 and TRBJ2-4; perhaps TRBD2 as D (6 bases). CDR3 length equals 15 residues. Germline V gene data show CDR1 as KGHSH and CDR2 as LQKENI. V was clipped by 4 bases and J by 0 bases, with 10 bases between them. CDR3 protein: CASSLGTSAKNIQYF. For the CDR3, the DNA is TGTGCCAGCTCACTGGGGACTTCAGCCAAAAACATTCAGTACTTC.

The V and J genes are TRBV3-1 (or the pseudogene TRBV3-2) and TRBJ1-2; D possibly corresponds to TRBD1 (5 bases). Germline V CDR1 and CDR2: LGHDT, YNNKEL (reference sequence). V was cut by 1 base and J by 4 bases, with 19 bases left in between. The CDR3 has 17 amino acids. The chain's CDR3 is CASSQVGPRGVAYGYTF. CDR3 sequence (DNA): TGTGCCAGCAGCCAAGTGGGGCCCCGGGGGGTGGCCTATGGCTACACCTTC.

V usage is TRBV5-1 and J usage is TRBJ1-2; 9 bases fit TRBD1. J lost 8 bases, V lost 4 bases, and 12 bases had no gene match. Germline CDR1 reads SGHRS; CDR2 reads YFSETQ. The CDR3 sequence is 15 residues long. The CDR3 DNA reads as TGCGCCAGCAGCGGAGGGACAGGGCCAACGCGAGGCTACACCTTC. This sequence encodes CASSGGTGPTRGYTF.

In this sample, this clone turned up once. The chain employs TRBV5-6 and TRBJ1-3; D perhaps matches TRBD1 (6 bases). The germline CDR1 and CDR2 sequences are SGHDT and YYEEEE. With 4 bases removed from V and 0 bases from J, the gap between germline ends came to 11 bases. The CDR3 spans 15 residues. The CDR3 DNA reads as TGTGCCAGCAGCGGGCAGGGGCTCTCTGGAAACACCATATATTTT. It specifies CASSGQGLSGNTIYF.

This chain connects TRBV9 to TRBJ1-2; 7 bases are shared with TRBD1. With 4 bases clipped from V and 4 bases from J, the junction kept 10 bases outside the gene matches. Germline lookup yields CDR1 SGDLS and CDR2 YYNGEE. The CDR3 spans 15 residues. DNA of the CDR3: TGTGCCAGCAGCCCCGAGACAGGGTTGAGCTATGGCTACACCTTC. Protein: CASSPETGLSYGYTF. The complete variable domain, with remaining parts taken from reference TRBV9 and TRBJ1-2, reads DSGVTQTPKHLITATGQRVTLRCSPRSGDLSVYWYQQSLDQGLQFLIQYYNGEERAKGNILERFSAQQFPDLHSELNLSSLELGDSALYFCASSPETGLSYGYTFGSGTRLTVV.

A word on this clone: Germline and junction disagree at one end, which may indicate a read error. The CDR3 sequence: CASSSRTGNAEAFF. Written as DNA, the CDR3 is TGTGCCAGCAGCTCAAGGACAGGGAACGCTGAAGCTTTCTTT. The chain recombines TRBV11-1 with TRBJ1-1, with TRBD1 identical over 8 bases. The CDR3 runs 14 residues. Germline values: CDR1 SGHAT, CDR2 FQDESV (reference sequence).

This clone has just one count. This chain connects TRBV4-1 to TRBJ1-1, with D tentatively TRBD1 (6 bases). Germline CDR1 is MGHRA and CDR2 is YSYEKL. This CDR3 region has 17 residues. V lost 2 bases, J lost 0 bases, and 16 bases lay in between. The CDR3 sequence: CASSQNHRQEMNTEAFF. DNA for the CDR3: TGCGCCAGCAGCCAAAATCACCGACAGGAAATGAACACTGAAGCTTTCTTT.

V is TRBV12-3 or TRBV12-4 and J is TRBJ2-7; no reliable D call. The CDR3 has 13 amino acids. V dropped 7 bases and J dropped 1 base, with 11 bases sitting between them. The CDR3 protein is CASTLDSSYEQYF. DNA for the CDR3: TGTGCCAGCACCCTAGATTCTTCCTACGAGCAGTACTTC.

The rearrangement links TRBV30 to TRBJ1-1; D not resolved. The germline CDR1 and CDR2 sequences are GTSNPN and SVGIG (reference sequence). Between the trimmed V and J ends, which lost 8 bases and 0 bases, there was a span of 10 bases. This CDR3 is built from 12 residues. The DNA of the CDR3 is TGTGCCCGGCGGAGTCTGAACACTGAAGCTTTCTTT. This gives the protein CARRSLNTEAFF.

This clone was counted a few times. The gene calls are TRBV30 and TRBJ2-7; TRBD2 might be the D (7 bases). Germline V gives CDR1 GTSNPN, CDR2 SVGIG (reference sequence). The V gene lost 5 bases and the J gene lost 2 bases, with 16 bases spanning the gap. The CDR3 consists of 14 residues. In DNA form, the CDR3 reads TGTGCCTGGGGGGGGGCAGGCTCAACCTACGAGCAGTACTTC. Amino acids: CAWGGAGSTYEQYF.

The chain employs TRBV29-1 and TRBJ2-3; a possible D gene is TRBD2 (5 bases). From germline, CDR1 is SQVTM and CDR2 ANQGSEA. The CDR3 is made up of 12 amino acids. V was shortened by 4 bases and J by 3 bases, with 8 bases between the two germline ends. This CDR3 reads CSVVRGTDTQYF. In DNA form, the CDR3 reads TGCAGCGTTGTCCGGGGAACAGATACGCAGTATTTT.

The chain couples TRBV4-1 to TRBJ1-5; D uncertain. Germline CDR1 and CDR2: MGHRA and YSYEKL. The CDR3 runs to 16 residues. V dropped 0 bases and J dropped 1 base, with 10 bases sitting between them. The CDR3 is CASSQDTFLSNQPQHF. The CDR3 nucleotides read TGCGCCAGCAGCCAAGATACATTTCTCAGCAATCAGCCCCAGCATTTT.